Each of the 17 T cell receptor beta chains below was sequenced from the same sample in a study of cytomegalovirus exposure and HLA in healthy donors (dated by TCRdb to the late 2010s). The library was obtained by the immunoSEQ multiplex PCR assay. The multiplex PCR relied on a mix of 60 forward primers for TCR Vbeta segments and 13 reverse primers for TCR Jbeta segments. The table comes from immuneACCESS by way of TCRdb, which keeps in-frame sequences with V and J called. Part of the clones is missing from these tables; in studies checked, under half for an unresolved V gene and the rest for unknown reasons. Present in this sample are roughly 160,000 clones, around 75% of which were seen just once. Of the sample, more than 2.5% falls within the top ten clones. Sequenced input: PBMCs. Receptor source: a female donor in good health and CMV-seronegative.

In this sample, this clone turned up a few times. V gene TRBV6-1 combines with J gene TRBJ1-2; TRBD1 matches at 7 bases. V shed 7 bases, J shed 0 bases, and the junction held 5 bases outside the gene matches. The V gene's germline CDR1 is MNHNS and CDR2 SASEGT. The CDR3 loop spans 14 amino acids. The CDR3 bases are TGTGCCAGCACTCTGGGACAGACTAACTATGGCTACACCTTC. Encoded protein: CASTLGQTNYGYTF.

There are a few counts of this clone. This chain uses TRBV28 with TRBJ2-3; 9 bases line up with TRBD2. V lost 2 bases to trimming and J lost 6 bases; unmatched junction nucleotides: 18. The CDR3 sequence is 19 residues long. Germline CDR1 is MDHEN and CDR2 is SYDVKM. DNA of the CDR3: TGTGCCAGCAGTTTAGAGGGACCCAGCGCGGGAGGGCCCTCCGATACGCAGTATTTT. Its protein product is CASSLEGPSAGGPSDTQYF. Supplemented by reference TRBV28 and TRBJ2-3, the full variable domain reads DVKVTQSSRYLVKRTGEKVFLECVQDMDHENMFWYRQDPGLGLRLIYFSYDVKMKEKGDIPEGYSVSREKKERFSLILESASTNQTSMYLCASSLEGPSAGGPSDTQYFGPGTRLTVL.

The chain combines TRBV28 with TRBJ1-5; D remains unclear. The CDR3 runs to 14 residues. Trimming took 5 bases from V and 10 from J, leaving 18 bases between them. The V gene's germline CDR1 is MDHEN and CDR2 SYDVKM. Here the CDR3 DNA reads TGTGCCAGCAGTCCGCGGTCACGGAGCTATCCCCAGCATTTT. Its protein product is CASSPRSRSYPQHF. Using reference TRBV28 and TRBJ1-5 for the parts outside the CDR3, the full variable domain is DVKVTQSSRYLVKRTGEKVFLECVQDMDHENMFWYRQDPGLGLRLIYFSYDVKMKEKGDIPEGYSVSREKKERFSLILESASTNQTSMYLCASSPRSRSYPQHFGDGTRLSIL.

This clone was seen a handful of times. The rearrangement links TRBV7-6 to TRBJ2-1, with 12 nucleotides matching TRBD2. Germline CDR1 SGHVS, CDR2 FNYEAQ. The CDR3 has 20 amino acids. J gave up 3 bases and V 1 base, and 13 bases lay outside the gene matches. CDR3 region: CASSLEIGTSGPRGYNEQFF. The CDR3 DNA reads TGTGCCAGCAGCTTAGAGATCGGGACTAGCGGGCCTCGAGGCTACAATGAGCAGTTCTTC.

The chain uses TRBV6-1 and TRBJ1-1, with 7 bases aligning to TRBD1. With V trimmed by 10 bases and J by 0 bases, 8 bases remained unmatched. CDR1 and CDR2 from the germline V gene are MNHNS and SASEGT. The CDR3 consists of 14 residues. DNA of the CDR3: TGTGCCACCCTCGTTGACAGGGTGAACACTGAAGCTTTCTTT. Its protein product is CATLVDRVNTEAFF.

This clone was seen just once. Here the CDR3 DNA reads TGTGCCACCCAAGGGCGGGCTCGAAGCTACACCTTC. It codes for CATQGRARSYTF. The rearrangement joins TRBV19 to TRBJ1-2; D remains unclear. Trimming removed 10 bases from V and 9 bases from J, with 18 bases in between. Per the germline V gene, CDR1 is LNHDA and CDR2 is SQIVND (reference sequence). There are 12 residues in the CDR3.

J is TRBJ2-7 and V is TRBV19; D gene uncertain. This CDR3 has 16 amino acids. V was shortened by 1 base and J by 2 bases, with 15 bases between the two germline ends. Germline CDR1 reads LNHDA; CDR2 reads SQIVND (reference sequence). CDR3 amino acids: CASSIGGGDLTYEQYF. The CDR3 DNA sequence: TGTGCCAGTAGTATAGGTGGCGGAGACTTAACCTACGAGCAGTACTTC.

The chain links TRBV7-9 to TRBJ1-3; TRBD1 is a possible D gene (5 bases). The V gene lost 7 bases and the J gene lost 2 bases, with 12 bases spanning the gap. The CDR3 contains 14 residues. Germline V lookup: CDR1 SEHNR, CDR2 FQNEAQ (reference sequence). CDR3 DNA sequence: TGTGCCAGCACGAATCGGGGGGCTGGAAACACCATATATTTT. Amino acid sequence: CASTNRGAGNTIYF.

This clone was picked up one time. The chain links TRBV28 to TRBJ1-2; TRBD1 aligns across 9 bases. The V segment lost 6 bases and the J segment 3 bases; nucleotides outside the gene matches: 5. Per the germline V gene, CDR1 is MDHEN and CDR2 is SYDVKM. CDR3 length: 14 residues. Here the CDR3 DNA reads TGTGCCAGCAGCCCCCGGGACAGGGACTATGGCTACACCTTC. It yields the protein CASSPRDRDYGYTF.

CDR3 bases: TGTGCCAGCAGCCCGTGGGAGGGGCCCTCAAACTATGGCTACACCTTC. Residues: CASSPWEGPSNYGYTF. V gene TRBV7-9 combines with J gene TRBJ1-2; D may be TRBD1 (5 bases). Germline CDR1 SEHNR, CDR2 FQNEAQ (reference sequence). V was pared by 5 bases and J by 2 bases, with 18 bases between. The CDR3 contains 16 residues. The full variable domain, in which reference TRBV7-9 and TRBJ1-2 provide the parts outside the CDR3, is DTGVSQNPRHKITKRGQNVTFRCDPISEHNRLYWYRQTLGQGPEFLTYFQNEAQLEKSRLLSDRFSAERPKGSFSTLEIQRTEQGDSAMYLCASSPWEGPSNYGYTFGSGTRLTVV.

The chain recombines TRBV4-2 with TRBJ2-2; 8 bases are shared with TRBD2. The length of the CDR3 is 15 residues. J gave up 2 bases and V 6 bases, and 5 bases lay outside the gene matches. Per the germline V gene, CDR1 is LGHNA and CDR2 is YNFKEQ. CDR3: CASSSSGRNTGELFF. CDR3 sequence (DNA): TGTGCCAGCAGTTCTAGCGGGCGTAACACCGGGGAGCTGTTTTTT.

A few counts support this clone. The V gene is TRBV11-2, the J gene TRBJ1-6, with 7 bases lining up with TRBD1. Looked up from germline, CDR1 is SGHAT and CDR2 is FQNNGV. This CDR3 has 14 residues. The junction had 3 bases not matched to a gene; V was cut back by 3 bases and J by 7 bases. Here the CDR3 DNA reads TGTGCCAGCAGCTTCGGACAGGCAAATTCACCCCTCCACTTT. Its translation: CASSFGQANSPLHF.

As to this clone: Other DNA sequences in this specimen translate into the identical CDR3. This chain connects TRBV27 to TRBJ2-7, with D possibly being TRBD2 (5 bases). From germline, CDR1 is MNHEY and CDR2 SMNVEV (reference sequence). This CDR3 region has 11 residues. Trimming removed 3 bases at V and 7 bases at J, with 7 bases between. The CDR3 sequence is CASSLRGEQYF. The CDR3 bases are TGTGCCAGCAGTTTGCGCGGGGAGCAGTACTTC.

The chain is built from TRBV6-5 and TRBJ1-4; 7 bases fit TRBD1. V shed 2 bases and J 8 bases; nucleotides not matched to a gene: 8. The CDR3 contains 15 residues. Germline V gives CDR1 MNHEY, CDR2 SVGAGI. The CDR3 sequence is CASSYTLTGNEKLFF. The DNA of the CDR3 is TGTGCCAGCAGTTACACCCTGACAGGGAACGAAAAACTGTTTTTT.

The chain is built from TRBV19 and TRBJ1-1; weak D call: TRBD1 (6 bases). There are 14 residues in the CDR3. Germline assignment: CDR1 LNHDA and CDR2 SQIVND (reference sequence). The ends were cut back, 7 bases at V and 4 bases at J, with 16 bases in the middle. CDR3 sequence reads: CASMGEGVATEAFF. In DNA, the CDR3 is TGTGCCAGTATGGGGGAGGGGGTGGCCACTGAAGCTTTCTTT. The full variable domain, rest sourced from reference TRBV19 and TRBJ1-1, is DGGITQSPKYLFRKEGQNVTLSCEQNLNHDAMYWYRQDPGQGLRLIYYSQIVNDFQKGDIAEGYSVSREKKESFPLTVTSAQKNPTAFYLCASMGEGVATEAFFGQGTRLTVV.

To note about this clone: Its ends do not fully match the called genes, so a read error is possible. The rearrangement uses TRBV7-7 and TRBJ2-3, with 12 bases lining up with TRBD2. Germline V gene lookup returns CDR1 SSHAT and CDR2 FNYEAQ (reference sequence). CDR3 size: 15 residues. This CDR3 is CASSPTSGGFGTQYF. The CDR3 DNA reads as TGTGCTAGCAGTCCAACTAGCGGGGGGTTTGGTACGCAGTATTTT.

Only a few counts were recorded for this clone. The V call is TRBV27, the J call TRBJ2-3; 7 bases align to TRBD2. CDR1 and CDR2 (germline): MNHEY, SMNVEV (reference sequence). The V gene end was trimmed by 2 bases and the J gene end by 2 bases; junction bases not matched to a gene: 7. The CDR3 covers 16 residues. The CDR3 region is CASSLGLGHPTDTQYF. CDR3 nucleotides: TGTGCCAGCAGTTTAGGACTAGGACACCCCACAGATACGCAGTATTTT.